These 25 T cell receptor beta chains share one sample of origin, sequenced in a study of T cell repertoires in cytomegalovirus infection. In TCRdb, the reads were re-called with MiXCR into one record per CDR3 protein. This table has hundreds of thousands of distinct CDR3 sequences, 35% to 45% appearing once. Material: PBMCs. The source is a human donor in good health (CMV status not recorded). Some clones in this sample may be carry-over from other donors' samples.

This chain joins TRBV7-9 and TRBJ2-1; 9 positions match TRBD1. Losses at the gene ends were 7 bases for V and 8 bases for J; bases not matched to a gene: 12. The CDR3 is made up of 15 amino acids. The germline V gene encodes CDR1 SEHNR and CDR2 FQNEAQ (reference sequence). In DNA, the CDR3 is TGTGCCAGCATCCCCGGGACAGGGCGACTCCATGAGCAGTTCTTC. This translates into CASIPGTGRLHEQFF.

In this sample, this clonotype turned up a few times. The V and J genes are TRBV28 and TRBJ1-1; maybe TRBD1 (6 bases). Trimming removed 4 bases at V and 1 base at J, with 19 bases between. CDR1 and CDR2 (germline): MDHEN, SYDVKM. The CDR3 spans 17 residues. CDR3 nucleotide sequence: TGTGCCAGCAGTTCACCGGGACATTTCATACCGAACACTGAAGCTTTCTTT. It translates to CASSSPGHFIPNTEAFF.

The chain couples TRBV20-1 to TRBJ1-5; 8 nucleotides agree with TRBD1. The CDR3 loop spans 15 amino acids. Germline V gives CDR1 DFQATT, CDR2 SNEGSKA (reference sequence). J gave up 7 bases and V 5 bases, and 13 bases lay outside the gene matches. The CDR3 protein is CSAGEPDRAAQPQHF. As DNA, the CDR3 is TGCAGTGCTGGGGAACCGGACAGGGCGGCGCAGCCCCAGCATTTT.

The genes are TRBV5-1 and TRBJ1-6; D is uncertain. V was shortened by 1 base and J by 5 bases, with 13 bases between the two germline ends. CDR1 is SGHRS, CDR2 YFSETQ, per germline. CDR3 size: 16 residues. CDR3 residues: CASSLRAGRNNSPLHF. The CDR3 nucleotides are TGCGCCAGCAGCTTGCGGGCCGGACGGAATAATTCACCCCTCCACTTT.

The V and J genes are TRBV27 and TRBJ1-2, with TRBD1 identical over 11 bases. The ends lost 3 bases at V and 5 bases at J; junction bases unmatched: 20. The CDR3 totals 20 residues. Germline-derived CDR1 and CDR2 are MNHEY and SMNVEV (reference sequence). CDR3 nucleotides: TGTGCCAGCAGTTTCCACCCCTCAGGACAGGGGGCGGGGGGACTTTATGGCTACACCTTC. Translation gives CASSFHPSGQGAGGLYGYTF.

Points on this clonotype: A much more abundant neighbour one base away suggests this may be a read error. The chain uses TRBV7-6 and TRBJ2-5; a weak D match, TRBD2 (5 bases). In germline, CDR1 is SGHVS, CDR2 FNYEAQ. Trimming took off 4 bases at V and 2 bases at J, with 14 bases between the two ends. The CDR3 runs to 15 residues. DNA of the CDR3: TGTGCCAGCAGCTCCGGGAATAGCGTACAAGAGACCCAGTACTTC. Its translation: CASSSGNSVQETQYF.

This clonotype was seen only a few times. The chain combines TRBV28 with TRBJ1-3; TRBD1 matches at 7 bases. V gave up 6 bases and J gave up 4 bases; unmatched junction bases: 15. The CDR3 contains 17 residues. Per germline, CDR1 MDHEN and CDR2 SYDVKM. The DNA for the CDR3 is TGTGCCAGCAGCCCCCCAGGAAGGGGGCTTACAGGAAACACCATATATTTT. It is translated as CASSPPGRGLTGNTIYF.

The chain carries TRBV5-4 and TRBJ1-1, with unresolved D. This CDR3 is 15 amino acids long. The germline V gene has CDR1 SGHNT and CDR2 YYREEE (reference sequence). V was shortened by 2 bases and J by 0 bases, with 11 bases between the two germline ends. The CDR3 nucleotides read TGTGCCAGCAGCTTCCTGGGCGGGCTGAACACTGAAGCTTTCTTT. The encoded protein is CASSFLGGLNTEAFF.

The J gene is TRBJ2-3, the V gene TRBV7-3; 7 bases agree with TRBD2. The CDR3 is made up of 15 amino acids. V lost 5 bases to trimming and J lost 2 bases; unmatched junction nucleotides: 7. Germline-derived CDR1 and CDR2 are SGHTA and FQGTGA. The CDR3 nucleotides are TGTGCCAGCAGCCTGGGGGGGACTTTCACAGATACGCAGTATTTT. This sequence encodes CASSLGGTFTDTQYF.

This clonotype was observed a few times. V and J are TRBV20-1 and TRBJ2-1; 7 bases align to TRBD1. The germline V gene has CDR1 DFQATT and CDR2 SNEGSKA (reference sequence). With V trimmed by 3 bases and J by 4 bases, 9 bases remained unmatched. There are 15 residues in the CDR3. The CDR3 region has the DNA TGCAGTGCTAGCAACCCCAGGGGGAGATACAATGAGCAGTTCTTC. It is translated as CSASNPRGRYNEQFF.

This clonotype was found a few times. V gene TRBV12-3 or TRBV12-4 combines with J gene TRBJ1-2, with D perhaps matching TRBD1 (5 bases). The CDR3 is 14 residues long. The ends were cut back, 6 bases at V and 6 bases at J, with 17 bases in the middle. CDR3 loop: CASSPGGGLDGYTF. CDR3 sequence (DNA): TGTGCCAGCAGCCCGGGGGGGGGTTTGGATGGCTACACCTTC.

The rearrangement uses TRBV6-1 and TRBJ2-1, with TRBD2 matching 8 bases. The germline gives CDR1 MNHNS, CDR2 SASEGT. This CDR3 spans 15 amino acids. V gave up 1 base and J gave up 4 bases; unmatched junction bases: 3. The CDR3 loop is CASSEGTSRYNEQFF. DNA of the CDR3: TGTGCCAGCAGTGAAGGGACTAGCAGATACAATGAGCAGTTCTTC.

The chain combines TRBV15 with TRBJ2-3; D is undetermined. The CDR3 extends over 15 amino acids. The V end was cut by 0 bases, the J end by 0 bases, with 7 bases between. Germline values: CDR1 LNHNV, CDR2 YYDKDF (reference sequence). The CDR3 nucleotides are TGTGCCACCAGCAGAGAGCCATATAGCACAGATACGCAGTATTTT. Translation: CATSREPYSTDTQYF. Full variable domain (missing parts from reference TRBV15 and TRBJ2-3): DAMVIQNPRYQVTQFGKPVTLSCSQTLNHNVMYWYQQKSSQAPKLLFHYYDKDFNNEADTPDNFQSRRPNTSFCFLDIRSPGLGDTAMYLCATSREPYSTDTQYFGPGTRLTVL.

This clonotype is a singleton in its sample. A read error is possible here, since a much larger clone lies one base away. The V and J genes are TRBV7-6 and TRBJ2-5, with 10 positions matching TRBD2. Germline V gene sequence: CDR1 SGHVS, CDR2 FNYEAQ. The CDR3 spans 18 residues. CDR3 bases: TGTGACAGCAGCTTATTGGATTCTAGCGGGGGTGACCAAGAGACCCAGTACTTC. It yields the protein CDSSLLDSSGGDQETQYF.

This clonotype has at least ten counts. Here the CDR3 DNA reads TGTGCCAGCAGCCAACGACAGGGTTCCTACAATGAGCAGTTCTTC. Residues: CASSQRQGSYNEQFF. The chain links TRBV7-2 to TRBJ2-1, with 7 positions matching TRBD1. Germline V gene lookup returns CDR1 SGHTA and CDR2 FQGNSA. V gave up 5 bases and J gave up 1 base; unmatched junction bases: 5. The CDR3 has 15 residues.

This chain uses TRBV19 with TRBJ1-5, with TRBD1 identical over 7 bases. CDR1 and CDR2 (germline): LNHDA, SQIVND (reference sequence). The J segment lost 3 bases and the V segment lost 7 bases, leaving 9 bases of the junction unmatched. This CDR3 has 15 residues. CDR3 nucleotide sequence: TGTGCCAGTAACACCGGGACAGTGCTCAATCAGCCCCAGCATTTT. Translating gives CASNTGTVLNQPQHF.

The CDR3 loop is CASSRSGQQVPNTEAFF. The CDR3 DNA reads TGCGCCAGCAGCCGGTCGGGTCAACAGGTCCCGAACACTGAAGCTTTCTTT. The chain has TRBV4-1 and TRBJ1-1; TRBD1 is a possible D gene (5 bases). Trimming took off 4 bases at V and 1 base at J, with 19 bases between the two ends. Germline-derived CDR1 and CDR2 are MGHRA and YSYEKL. The CDR3 length is 17 residues.

The chain combines TRBV7-6 with TRBJ1-4, with D hard to call. CDR1 is SGHVS and CDR2 is FNYEAQ in the germline V gene. This CDR3 spans 15 amino acids. The V and J ends lost 5 bases and 6 bases respectively, with 16 bases between them. The CDR3 protein is CASSPPGRADEKLFF. CDR3 nucleotide sequence: TGTGCCAGCAGCCCGCCCGGGAGGGCCGATGAAAAACTGTTTTTT.

This chain uses TRBV12-3 or TRBV12-4 with TRBJ2-6; weak D call: TRBD2 (6 bases). The CDR3 sequence is 20 residues long. V was cut by 3 bases and J by 2 bases, with 23 bases left in between. CDR3 sequence (DNA): TGTGCCAGCAGTTTCTCCGACCTTGCGGGGCTTTTGACTGGGGCCAACGTCCTGACTTTC. Amino acids: CASSFSDLAGLLTGANVLTF.

A note on this clonotype: At one end, the junction sequence differs from germline, possibly due to a read error. The rearrangement joins TRBV19 to TRBJ1-5, with unresolved D. CDR1 and CDR2 (germline): LNHDA, SQIVND (reference sequence). This CDR3 has 13 amino acids. In DNA form, the CDR3 reads TGTGCCAGTAGTGCATTTGGACGTCAGCCCCATCATTTT. It specifies CASSAFGRQPHHF.

This rearrangement joins TRBV19 to TRBJ1-2, with D unresolved. Germline V gene data show CDR1 as LNHDA and CDR2 as SQIVND (reference sequence). V lost 4 bases and J lost 7, with 10 bases in between. The CDR3 length is 12 residues. The CDR3 region is CASSTDLFGYTF. CDR3 DNA sequence: TGTGCCAGTAGTACGGACTTGTTTGGCTACACCTTC. The whole variable domain, remainder taken from reference TRBV19 and TRBJ1-2, is DGGITQSPKYLFRKEGQNVTLSCEQNLNHDAMYWYRQDPGQGLRLIYYSQIVNDFQKGDIAEGYSVSREKKESFPLTVTSAQKNPTAFYLCASSTDLFGYTFGSGTRLTVV.

The chain couples TRBV5-4 to TRBJ2-5; 12 nucleotides match TRBD2. CDR1 is SGHNT, CDR2 YYREEE, per germline (reference sequence). The CDR3 loop spans 17 amino acids. With V trimmed by 0 bases and J by 2 bases, 5 bases remained unmatched. In nucleotides, the CDR3 is TGTGCCAGCAGCTTGGGACTAGCGGGGGTCACACAAGAGACCCAGTACTTC. Encoded protein: CASSLGLAGVTQETQYF.

J is TRBJ1-5 and V is TRBV6-6, with a tentative D call TRBD1 (5 bases). Germline assignment: CDR1 MNHNY and CDR2 SVGAGI (reference sequence). The CDR3 runs to 16 residues. V was trimmed by 4 bases and J by 5 bases, leaving 18 bases between them. The CDR3 here is CASSLGRETVDQPQHF. The CDR3 DNA reads as TGTGCCAGCAGTTTGGGCAGGGAGACGGTGGATCAGCCCCAGCATTTT.

Only a few counts were recorded for this clonotype. The J gene is TRBJ1-1, the V gene TRBV12-3 or TRBV12-4, with D tentatively TRBD1 (5 bases). V was cut by 7 bases and J by 0 bases, with 21 bases left in between. The CDR3 is 17 residues long. This chain's CDR3 is CASTDPLGGSMNTEAFF. CDR3 DNA sequence: TGTGCCAGCACCGACCCCCTGGGGGGGTCCATGAACACTGAAGCTTTCTTT.

This clonotype came up a few times. The CDR3 DNA sequence: TGTGCCAGTACCCAGCGGAGGGAGTGGGCTGAAGCTTTCTTT. This gives the protein CASTQRREWAEAFF. The chain uses TRBV19 and TRBJ1-1; D is undetermined. The V end was cut by 7 bases, the J end by 6 bases, with 18 bases between. The CDR3 is 14 amino acids. The germline gives CDR1 LNHDA, CDR2 SQIVND (reference sequence).